Listed below are T cell receptor beta chains from one sample, sequenced in a study of blood T cell repertoires in COVID-19. TCRdb keeps only in-frame clones here, not all; method: immunoSEQ multiplex PCR. The sample holds roughly 180,000 clones, about 81% seen once. Sequencing was performed on peripheral blood. These receptors were taken from a woman aged 80 or over with COVID-19, enrolled during active disease. Both conserved end residues are part of each CDR3. A D gene is named only where the DNA matches it firmly. Part of the rows lack a size; the others show once, few, many or a class for expanded clones.

>.|TRBV6-5|TRBJ1-1|.
CASIRPTEAFF
TGTGCCAGCATCAGGCCCACTGAAGCTTTCTTT
>.|TRBV5-5|TRBJ2-7|.
CASSLEGRGAYEQYF
TGTGCCAGCAGCTTGGAGGGGCGGGGAGCCTACGAGCAGTACTTC
>.|TRBV19|TRBJ2-5|.
CASRRGTQEETQYF
TGTGCCAGTAGGAGGGGGACACAAGAAGAGACCCAGTACTTC
>TRBD1|TRBV10-3|TRBJ2-5|.
CAISEPGQPYQETQYF
TGTGCCATCAGTGAGCCGGGACAGCCGTACCAAGAGACCCAGTACTTC
>.|TRBV19|TRBJ1-5|.
CASSLWSDQPQHF
TGTGCCAGTAGTCTGTGGTCGGATCAGCCCCAGCATTTT
>.|TRBV29-1|TRBJ2-5|.
CSVYPSEVGEAQYF
TGCAGCGTCTATCCCAGTGAGGTCGGGGAAGCCCAGTACTTC
>TRBD1|TRBV6-5|TRBJ1-4|.
CASSYRGLGEKLFF
TGTGCCAGCAGTTACAGGGGGCTGGGTGAAAAACTGTTTTTT
>.|TRBV27|TRBJ1-1|.
CASTINSGVTEAFF
TGTGCCAGCACCATCAACTCAGGGGTAACTGAAGCTTTCTTT
>.|TRBV19|TRBJ2-7|.
CASSKEGGYEQYF
TGTGCCAGTAGTAAAGAGGGGGGCTACGAGCAGTACTTC
>.|TRBV5-6|TRBJ2-5|.
CASSAGLGSQETQYF
TGTGCCAGCAGCGCCGGACTGGGAAGCCAAGAGACCCAGTACTTC
>.|TRBV7-9|TRBJ1-6|once
CASSPEGLGGNSPLHF
TGTGCCAGCAGCCCCGAGGGACTTGGTGGTAATTCACCCCTCCACTTT
>.|TRBV2|TRBJ1-2|.
CASTGVSYGYTF
TGTGCCAGCACGGGTGTCAGCTATGGCTACACCTTC
>.|TRBV5-1|TRBJ1-1|once
CASFRLAGDTEAFF
TGCGCCAGCTTCCGACTTGCCGGAGACACTGAAGCTTTCTTT
>TRBD2|TRBV5-1|TRBJ2-7|.
CASSPTSGSYEQYF
TGCGCCAGCAGCCCCACTAGCGGCTCCTACGAGCAGTACTTC
>.|TRBV5-4|TRBJ2-7|.
CAGTRSSYEQYF
TGTGCCGGGACTCGCAGCTCCTACGAGCAGTACTTC
>.|TRBV24-1|TRBJ1-2|.
CATSGYDRAGYTF
TGTGCCACCAGTGGTTACGACAGAGCTGGCTACACCTTC
>.|TRBV3-1/TRBV3-2|TRBJ1-2|.
CASSQGTQGPFCYTF
TGTGCCAGCAGCCAAGGCACCCAGGGGCCCTTTTGCTACACCTTC
>TRBD2|TRBV6-5|TRBJ2-5|.
CASSLAGGVETQYF
TGTGCCAGCAGTCTAGCGGGAGGAGTGGAGACCCAGTACTTC
>.|TRBV11-1|TRBJ2-1|.
CASSLGDFYNEQFF
TGTGCCAGCAGCTTAGGGGACTTCTACAATGAGCAGTTCTTC
>TRBD1|TRBV14|TRBJ1-2|few
CASSPDRAGYTF
TGTGCCAGCAGTCCTGACAGGGCTGGCTACACCTTC
>.|TRBV7-3|TRBJ2-3|few
CASSLWGLTIRRTDTQYF
TGTGCCAGCAGCTTATGGGGACTCACAATAAGACGCACAGATACGCAGTATTTT
>TRBD2|TRBV28|TRBJ2-3|.
CASSVTSGFTDTQYF
TGTGCCAGCAGTGTTACTAGCGGTTTCACAGATACGCAGTATTTT
>TRBD1|TRBV24-1|TRBJ2-6|.
CATSDTLGQGSSGANVLTF
TGTGCCACCAGTGATACATTGGGACAGGGCTCCTCTGGGGCCAACGTCCTGACTTTC
>.|TRBV7-2|TRBJ1-1|.
CASSLHMNTEAFF
TGTGCCAGCAGCTTGCACATGAACACTGAAGCTTTCTTT
>.|TRBV2|TRBJ1-2|.
CASSVQTHYGYTF
TGTGCCAGCAGTGTACAGACGCACTATGGCTACACCTTC
>TRBD1|TRBV5-1|TRBJ2-5|.
CASSLPWTGVWGQETQYF
TGCGCCAGCAGCTTGCCTTGGACAGGGGTTTGGGGACAAGAGACCCAGTACTTC
>TRBD1|TRBV5-1|TRBJ1-1|.
CASSLGDSWVTEAFF
TGCGCCAGCAGCTTGGGGGACAGTTGGGTCACTGAAGCTTTCTTT
>.|TRBV4-1|TRBJ2-3|once
CASSQVGTHTQYF
TGCGCCAGCAGCCAAGTCGGGACACATACGCAGTATTTT
>.|TRBV7-9|TRBJ1-2|.
CASSTDYGYTF
TGTGCCAGCAGCACAGACTATGGCTACACCTTC
>TRBD1|TRBV2|TRBJ1-1|.
CASSPRTGASAEAFF
TGTGCCAGCAGTCCGCGTACAGGGGCTAGCGCTGAAGCTTTCTTT
>TRBD2|TRBV6-1|TRBJ2-7|.
CASSEISSGRYEQYF
TGTGCCAGCAGTGAAATCTCTAGCGGGAGGTACGAGCAGTACTTC
>TRBD2|TRBV2|TRBJ2-1|.
CASRSGTSPYNEQFF
TGTGCCAGCAGATCCGGGACTAGCCCCTACAATGAGCAGTTCTTC
>.|TRBV14|TRBJ2-1|.
CASSPDNSYNEQFF
TGTGCCAGCAGCCCCGACAACTCCTACAATGAGCAGTTCTTC
>.|TRBV7-9|TRBJ1-1|.
CASSLAGVDREAFF
TGTGCCAGCAGCTTAGCAGGGGTAGACCGTGAAGCTTTCTTT
>TRBD1|TRBV15|TRBJ1-1|.
CATSRVRDRDEAFF
TGTGCCACCAGCAGAGTCCGGGACAGGGATGAAGCTTTCTTT
>TRBD1|TRBV5-1|TRBJ1-1|.
CASSIDRDTEAFF
TGCGCCAGCAGCATAGACAGGGACACTGAAGCTTTCTTT
>.|TRBV10-3|TRBJ2-7|.
CAISEPRRIDEQYF
TGTGCCATCAGTGAGCCGAGGAGGATTGACGAGCAGTACTTC
>.|TRBV6-6|TRBJ1-1|.
CASSYFDRSEAFF
TGTGCCAGCAGTTACTTCGACAGGAGTGAAGCTTTCTTT
>TRBD2|TRBV18|TRBJ2-7|few
CASSGLAGAYEQYF
TGTGCCAGCTCCGGACTAGCGGGTGCCTACGAGCAGTACTTC
>.|TRBV6-4|TRBJ2-2|.
CASSEDRSSTGELFF
TGTGCCAGCAGTGAGGACAGATCCTCGACCGGGGAGCTGTTTTTT
>TRBD1|TRBV11-1|TRBJ2-7|few
CASSSDRGLDEQYF
TGTGCCAGCAGCTCGGACAGGGGGCTCGACGAGCAGTACTTC
>TRBD2|TRBV28|TRBJ2-7|.
CASRHPSGSSYEQYF
TGTGCCAGCAGGCACCCTAGCGGGAGCTCCTACGAGCAGTACTTC
>TRBD1|TRBV6-5|TRBJ1-2|.
CASRAGTGLAGTF
TGTGCCAGCAGAGCCGGGACAGGGCTCGCGGGCACCTTC
>TRBD2|TRBV7-2|TRBJ2-7|.
CASSLAQLAAAPYEQYF
TGTGCCAGCAGCTTAGCCCAACTAGCGGCCGCCCCCTACGAGCAGTACTTC
>TRBD1|TRBV7-8|TRBJ1-2|.
CASSLLNQWGQGASGYTF
TGTGCCAGCAGCTTATTGAATCAATGGGGACAGGGGGCCTCTGGCTACACCTTC
>TRBD1|TRBV5-1|TRBJ1-1|.
CASSLRETGLNTEAFF
TGCGCCAGCAGCTTGCGAGAGACAGGGTTGAACACTGAAGCTTTCTTT
>TRBD2|TRBV29-1|TRBJ2-1|.
CSVPPPWTAGVINEQFF
TGCAGCGTTCCCCCACCTTGGACGGCGGGAGTAATCAATGAGCAGTTCTTC
>.|TRBV15|TRBJ2-1|.
CATSRGWEGGPTLWQFF
TGTGCCACCAGCAGAGGTTGGGAGGGGGGGCCCACCCTATGGCAGTTCTTC